The TCR beta chain described here comes from a study of PD-1 blockade in classical Hodgkin lymphoma. TCRdb's copy holds only in-frame clones and misses some; the assay was immunoSEQ multiplex PCR. The table lists roughly 6,900 clones, 75% to 90% of them singletons. Noted time point: cycle 4 day 1 (C4D1), after less than seven weeks of nivolumab. Each patient's relapse followed autologous stem cell transplantation, and brentuximab vedotin exposure varied. Germline CDR1 reads SNHLY; CDR2 reads FYNNEI. The CDR3 consists of 15 residues. V lost 7 bases, J lost 2 bases, and 5 bases stayed unmatched. The sample here was peripheral blood mononuclear cells (PBMCs), taken before the fourth cycle of nivolumab. The rearrangement joins TRBV2 to TRBJ2-3; 11 bases map to TRBD2. The sequence was obtained from a human donor with classical Hodgkin lymphoma. The CDR3 region is CASTSSGGPTDTQYF. For the CDR3, the DNA is TGTGCCAGCACGTCTAGCGGGGGGCCCACAGATACGCAGTATTTT. Filled out from reference TRBV2 and TRBJ2-3, the complete variable domain reads EPEVTQTPSHQVTQMGQEVILRCVPISNHLYFYWYRQILGQKVEFLVSFYNNEISEKSEIFDDQFSVERPDGSNFTLKIRSTKLEDSAMYFCASTSSGGPTDTQYFGPGTRLTVL.